This paragraph reports one T cell receptor beta chain. Its antigen is still unknown. This entry belongs to a study of monozygotic twins with inflammatory bowel disease. CDR3 length: 16 amino acids. CDR1 is SGHTA, CDR2 FQGNSA, per germline. TCRdb reworked the 5' RACE reads into one entry per CDR3 protein, no DNA. Its listing shows a few hundred thousand distinct CDR3 sequences. Regarding the study as a whole: Especially with disease activity, IBD patients had fewer clonotypes in common with others than healthy twins did. Support was absent for any single strong signal or clonotype linked to IBD.

The chain employs TRBV7-2 and TRBJ1-4; TCRdb's D gene call, TRBD1, goes unchecked for lack of DNA. This receptor was obtained from a human donor with ulcerative colitis or Crohn's disease, or a healthy co-twin of an affected twin (not recorded which). Sequencing used blood. The CDR3 loop reads CASSGVRRATNEKLFF.